Presented here are 10 T cell receptor beta chains from one specimen sequenced in a study of spatial heterogeneity in lung cancer. Time point denoted: sample taken at primary tumor resection. Whole RNA, which was extracted from tumor, nontumor lung tissue or frozen PBMC, was sequenced without any cell sorting. Via MiXCR, TCRdb re-called the 5' RACE reads, giving one row per CDR3 protein. This table holds 45,000 to 65,000 distinct CDR3 sequences, 6% to 9% found once. Sequenced here: PBMCs, sampled at surgery. Receptors originate from a female donor with early-stage non-small cell lung cancer.

This clonotype came up many times. This sequence joins TRBV12-5 and TRBJ2-2, with D uncertain. The CDR3 totals 14 residues. V lost 4 bases, J lost 9 bases, and 15 bases lay in between. Per germline, CDR1 LGHNT and CDR2 FRNRAP. CDR3 in amino acids: CASGSALNPWELFF. The CDR3 DNA sequence: TGTGCTAGTGGTTCAGCCCTAAACCCTTGGGAGCTGTTTTTT.

This clonotype was detected many times. The J gene is TRBJ2-3, the V gene TRBV27; D possibly uses TRBD1 or TRBD2 (5 bases each). V was shortened by 5 bases and J by 6 bases, with 18 bases between the two germline ends. Germline V lookup: CDR1 MNHEY, CDR2 SMNVEV (reference sequence). The CDR3 runs 15 residues. CDR3 DNA: TGTGCCAGCAGTACGAGGGGCGCGAATTCGGATACGCAGTATTTT. Its translation is CASSTRGANSDTQYF.

The chain is built from TRBV28 and TRBJ2-3; 7 positions match TRBD2. V shed 3 bases and J 7 bases; nucleotides not matched to a gene: 4. The CDR3 loop spans 13 amino acids. CDR1 MDHEN and CDR2 SYDVKM come from the germline V gene. The CDR3 coding sequence is TGTGCCAGCAGTTTCCCTAGCGGTTATACGCAGTATTTT. This gives the protein CASSFPSGYTQYF. Filled out from reference TRBV28 and TRBJ2-3, the complete variable domain reads DVKVTQSSRYLVKRTGEKVFLECVQDMDHENMFWYRQDPGLGLRLIYFSYDVKMKEKGDIPEGYSVSREKKERFSLILESASTNQTSMYLCASSFPSGYTQYFGPGTRLTVL.

This sequence joins TRBV4-1 and TRBJ2-1, with a possible D match to TRBD1 (8 bases). CDR3 length: 16 amino acids. Germline V gene data show CDR1 as MGHRA and CDR2 as YSYEKL. V was pared by 2 bases and J by 5 bases, with 16 bases between. CDR3 amino acids: CASSQTGGGPHNEQFF. The CDR3 DNA follows: TGCGCCAGCAGCCAAACAGGGGGGGGCCCTCACAATGAGCAGTTCTTC.

This clonotype appeared a few times. A much more abundant neighbour one base away suggests this may be a read error. CDR3 protein: CASSQDMGTDTQYF. The DNA for the CDR3 is TGCGCCAGCAGCCAAGATATGGGCACAGATACGCAGTATTTT. The chain is built from TRBV4-3 and TRBJ2-3, with unresolved D. V lost 0 bases, J lost 1 base, and 5 bases lay in between. Germline V lookup: CDR1 LGHNA, CDR2 YSLEER. This CDR3 contains 14 residues.

This clonotype has ten or more counts. CDR3 in amino acids: CSVDGADGELFF. The DNA for the CDR3 is TGCAGCGTTGATGGGGCTGACGGGGAGCTGTTTTTT. The V gene is TRBV29-1, the J gene TRBJ2-2; tentative D call: TRBD1 (5 bases). The CDR3 loop spans 12 amino acids. V lost 3 bases to trimming and J lost 7 bases, with 9 bases between them. Per germline, CDR1 SQVTM and CDR2 ANQGSEA.

The chain uses TRBV7-2 and TRBJ1-5, with 7 nucleotides matching TRBD1. The germline V gene encodes CDR1 SGHTA and CDR2 FQGNSA. The CDR3 covers 13 residues. Germline trimming cut 4 bases from V and 7 bases from J; bases unmatched to any gene: 4. CDR3 in DNA: TGTGCCAGCAGCTCCCAGGGGGTCCAGCCCCAGCATTTT. It translates to CASSSQGVQPQHF.

This clonotype was picked up many times. The chain has TRBV6-5 and TRBJ2-3, with 9 bases lining up with TRBD1. The V gene end was trimmed by 5 bases and the J gene end by 2 bases; junction bases not matched to a gene: 8. This CDR3 spans 16 amino acids. Germline V lookup: CDR1 MNHEY, CDR2 SVGAGI. CDR3 in DNA: TGTGCCAGCAGTGCCCGGGGACAGGGACCCACAGATACGCAGTATTTT. Its protein is CASSARGQGPTDTQYF.

V usage is TRBV12-3 or TRBV12-4 and J usage is TRBJ1-3; D gene ambiguous. The length of the CDR3 is 15 residues. Trimming removed 6 bases from V and 0 bases from J, with 12 bases in between. CDR3 nucleotide sequence: TGTGCCAGCAGACCACCATTTAGCTCTGGAAACACCATATATTTT. Translating it yields CASRPPFSSGNTIYF.

This clonotype was detected many times. The genes are TRBV6-6 and TRBJ2-7; 8 bases map to TRBD2. The V segment lost 6 bases and the J segment 1 base; nucleotides outside the gene matches: 5. Germline CDR1 reads MNHNY; CDR2 reads SVGAGI (reference sequence). The CDR3 is made up of 14 amino acids. CDR3 loop: CASSWTSNSYEQYF. CDR3 sequence (DNA): TGTGCCAGCAGCTGGACTAGCAATTCCTACGAGCAGTACTTC.